Listed below are T cell receptor beta chains from one sample, sequenced in a study of shared clonotypes between healthy human individuals. Sequenced by immunoSEQ multiplex PCR; TCRdb stores in-frame clones only, minus some. The sample consists of about half a million clones, 75% to 85% of them appearing once. Source material: PBMCs. Receptors originate from a middle-aged woman in good health. Some clones in this sample may be carry-over from other donors' samples. Both conserved end residues are part of each CDR3. D genes are given only for firm matches. Size is omitted from some rows. Given values are once, few, many or a class for expanded clones.

v_call,d_call,clone_size,j_call,cdr3_aa,cdr3_nt
TRBV28,NA,NA,TRBJ2-1,CASSSNFREQFF,TGTGCCAGCAGCTCAAATTTCCGAGAGCAGTTCTTC
TRBV5-1,NA,NA,TRBJ1-1,CASSQIPGHLNTEAFF,TGCGCCAGCAGCCAAATTCCGGGACACCTGAACACTGAAGCTTTCTTT
TRBV5-4,NA,few,TRBJ1-1,CASSSPVSGWDTEAFF,TGTGCCAGCAGCAGTCCCGTTTCAGGGTGGGACACTGAAGCTTTCTTT
TRBV6-1,TRBD1,NA,TRBJ2-1,CASTRTGHNEQFF,TGTGCCAGCACCCGGACAGGGCACAATGAGCAGTTCTTC
TRBV28,NA,once,TRBJ2-4,CASSLLPLGSLAKNIQYF,TGTGCCAGCAGTTTACTGCCCTTGGGGAGTTTAGCCAAAAACATTCAGTACTTC
TRBV10-3,TRBD1,once,TRBJ1-5,CAISPTGDSNQPQHF,TGTGCCATCAGTCCAACAGGGGATAGCAATCAGCCCCAGCATTTT
TRBV15,NA,NA,TRBJ2-3,CATSIGTSTDTQYF,TGTGCCACCAGCATTGGGACAAGCACAGATACGCAGTATTTT
TRBV4-1,TRBD2,NA,TRBJ2-3,CASRTSGRTDTQYF,TGCGCCAGCAGGACTAGCGGGAGAACAGATACGCAGTATTTT
TRBV10-2,NA,many,TRBJ2-3,CASSESDTQYF,TGCGCCAGCAGTGAGTCGGATACGCAGTATTTT
TRBV7-2,NA,NA,TRBJ1-1,CASSLQFNSEAFF,TGTGCCAGCAGCTTACAGTTCAATTCTGAAGCTTTCTTT
TRBV4-2,NA,once,TRBJ2-7,CASSQVDSGSYEQYF,TGTGCCAGCAGCCAAGTTGACAGCGGATCCTACGAGCAGTACTTC
TRBV18,NA,NA,TRBJ2-2,CASSPPEGPYTGELFF,TGTGCCAGCTCACCACCAGAGGGGCCCTACACCGGGGAGCTGTTTTTT
TRBV30,NA,NA,TRBJ1-4,CAWSARLSGPGEKLFF,TGTGCCTGGAGCGCTCGGTTGTCAGGGCCGGGGGAAAAACTGTTTTTT
TRBV7-2,NA,once,TRBJ2-6,CASTRRAGSSGANVLTF,TGTGCCAGCACCCGAAGGGCAGGGTCTTCTGGGGCCAACGTCCTGACTTTC
TRBV7-2,TRBD2,NA,TRBJ2-3,CASSLGGLADTQYF,TGTGCCAGCAGCTTAGGAGGACTAGCGGATACGCAGTATTTT
TRBV18,NA,NA,TRBJ2-5,CASSPRGGEETQYF,TGTGCCAGCTCACCACGCGGCGGGGAAGAGACCCAGTACTTC
TRBV9,TRBD1,NA,TRBJ1-2,CASSDRQGIGYTF,TGTGCCAGCAGTGATCGACAGGGAATAGGCTACACCTTC
TRBV9,NA,NA,TRBJ2-1,CASSQSSYNEQFF,TGTGCCAGCTCTCAGAGCTCCTACAATGAGCAGTTCTTC
TRBV7-2,TRBD2,NA,TRBJ2-3,CASTSPLAGVDTQYF,TGTGCCAGCACCTCCCCCTTAGCGGGAGTTGATACGCAGTATTTT
TRBV27,NA,NA,TRBJ2-7,CASSPIQNYEQYF,TGTGCCAGCAGTCCGATACAGAACTACGAGCAGTACTTC
TRBV27,TRBD2,once,TRBJ2-1,CASSNSGRPYNEQFF,TGTGCCAGCAGTAATAGCGGGAGGCCTTACAATGAGCAGTTCTTC
TRBV7-8,NA,NA,TRBJ1-4,CASSLGSGTNEKLFF,TGTGCCAGCAGCTTAGGATCAGGAACTAATGAAAAACTGTTTTTT
TRBV27,TRBD1,NA,TRBJ2-7,CASSLKGPDRGRFEQYF,TGTGCCAGCAGTTTAAAAGGGCCGGACAGGGGTCGGTTCGAGCAGTACTTC
TRBV5-1,NA,NA,TRBJ2-3,CASSSQTGFGDTQYF,TGCGCCAGCAGCTCCCAAACAGGGTTTGGAGATACGCAGTATTTT
TRBV5-1,TRBD1,NA,TRBJ1-2,CASSTPGQGDGYTF,TGCGCCAGCAGCACCCCGGGACAGGGGGATGGCTACACCTTC
TRBV11-2,NA,NA,TRBJ2-3,CASSSGTLQYF,TGTGCCAGCAGTTCCGGGACCCTCCAGTATTTT
TRBV25-1,NA,few,TRBJ2-1,CASSRGQSDANEQFF,TGTGCCAGCAGTAGAGGACAGTCGGACGCCAATGAGCAGTTCTTC
TRBV10-3,NA,NA,TRBJ2-5,CAISEGQGVWETQYF,TGTGCCATCAGTGAGGGGCAGGGCGTGTGGGAGACCCAGTACTTC
TRBV6-1,NA,once,TRBJ2-2,CASSVSGTNTGELFF,TGTGCCAGCAGTGTGTCCGGGACGAACACCGGGGAGCTGTTTTTT
TRBV7-3,NA,NA,TRBJ2-3,CASSLVASGAQNF,NA
TRBV7-6,TRBD2,NA,TRBJ2-2,CASSLSTSGSAGELFF,TGTGCCAGCAGCTTATCAACTAGCGGGAGCGCCGGGGAGCTGTTTTTT
TRBV30,NA,many,TRBJ1-5,CACEDSGRGAQHF,TGTGCCTGCGAGGACAGCGGGCGGGGAGCCCAGCATTTT
TRBV6-1,TRBD2,NA,TRBJ2-1,CASSSALAGYNEQFF,TGTGCCAGCAGCTCCGCACTAGCGGGATACAATGAGCAGTTCTTC
TRBV6-5,NA,NA,TRBJ2-2,CASSYSGVSGELFF,TGTGCCAGCAGTTACTCTGGGGTATCCGGGGAGCTGTTTTTT
TRBV19,NA,NA,TRBJ2-2,CASRASGHTGELFF,TGTGCCAGTAGGGCCAGCGGGCACACCGGGGAGCTGTTTTTT
TRBV9,TRBD1,NA,TRBJ1-3,CASSVGLQGVSGNTIYF,TGTGCCAGCAGCGTAGGGCTACAGGGGGTGAGTGGAAACACCATATATTTT
TRBV28,NA,NA,TRBJ1-5,CASSLSYGTTNQPQHF,TGTGCCAGCAGTTTATCCTATGGGACGACAAATCAGCCCCAGCATTTT
TRBV7-3,NA,NA,TRBJ2-1,CASSLLSSDYNEQFF,TGTGCCAGCAGCTTACTCTCTAGCGACTACAATGAGCAGTTCTTC
TRBV5-1,NA,NA,TRBJ1-4,CASSSRSANEKLFF,TGCGCCAGCAGCTCGCGGTCGGCTAATGAAAAACTGTTTTTT
TRBV6-5,NA,NA,TRBJ2-2,CASSSQGGGVAGELFF,TGTGCCAGCAGTTCCCAGGGAGGTGGGGTGGCCGGGGAGCTGTTTTTT
TRBV7-8,TRBD1,NA,TRBJ2-7,CASSRSGTGAYEQYF,TGTGCCAGCAGCCGCTCCGGGACAGGAGCCTACGAGCAGTACTTC
TRBV7-8,NA,NA,TRBJ2-2,CASSITGFGELFF,TGTGCCAGCAGCATCACAGGGTTCGGGGAGCTGTTTTTT
TRBV5-5,NA,NA,TRBJ1-1,CASGRDQGSNTEAFF,TGTGCCAGCGGGAGGGACCAGGGATCGAACACTGAAGCTTTCTTT
TRBV7-2,NA,NA,TRBJ2-1,CASSFRLSYNEQFF,TGTGCCAGCAGCTTCCGACTATCTTACAATGAGCAGTTCTTC
TRBV6-5,NA,NA,TRBJ2-7,CASSYPRGAGEQYF,TGTGCCAGCAGTTACCCTAGGGGGGCGGGCGAGCAGTACTTC
TRBV27,NA,once,TRBJ2-7,CASSSPGTNFYEQYF,TGTGCCAGCAGTTCCCCCGGGACGAATTTTTACGAGCAGTACTTC
TRBV18,NA,NA,TRBJ2-3,CASSPAAGTDTQYF,TGTGCCAGCTCACCTGCAGCGGGCACAGATACGCAGTATTTT
TRBV5-1,TRBD2,once,TRBJ2-3,CASSLEVAGGSTDTQYF,TGCGCCAGCAGCTTGGAGGTAGCGGGAGGGAGCACAGATACGCAGTATTTT
TRBV28,TRBD2,NA,TRBJ2-7,CASSHGTSFSYEQYF,TGTGCCAGCAGTCACGGGACTAGTTTCTCTTACGAGCAGTACTTC
TRBV7-9,NA,NA,TRBJ2-3,CASSPPGAGRDTQYF,TGTGCCAGCAGCCCCCCCGGGGCGGGTCGGGATACGCAGTATTTT
TRBV11-2,NA,NA,TRBJ2-5,CASSLGTFPGETQYF,TGTGCCAGCAGCTTAGGGACATTCCCTGGGGAGACCCAGTACTTC
TRBV5-1,NA,once,TRBJ2-7,CASSQNEEQYF,TGCGCCAGCAGCCAAAATGAGGAGCAGTACTTC
TRBV6-5,NA,few,TRBJ1-3,CASRKISGAGNTIYF,TGTGCCAGCAGGAAAATATCAGGGGCGGGAAACACCATATATTTT
TRBV28,NA,NA,TRBJ2-7,CASSPLYEQYF,TGTGCCAGCAGCCCCCTATACGAGCAGTACTTC
TRBV19,NA,NA,TRBJ2-7,CASSPKGVSGLYEQYF,TGTGCCAGTAGCCCTAAGGGTGTCTCGGGCCTCTACGAGCAGTACTTC
TRBV9,NA,NA,TRBJ2-7,CASSVRGLQSYEQYF,TGTGCCAGCAGCGTGCGGGGACTCCAATCCTACGAGCAGTACTTC
TRBV10-1,NA,NA,TRBJ2-1,CATQSGMGENEQFF,TGCGCCACCCAAAGCGGAATGGGGGAAAATGAGCAGTTCTTC
TRBV5-1,NA,NA,TRBJ1-2,CASSLAARGGYTF,TGCGCCAGCAGCTTGGCGGCCCGGGGTGGCTACACCTTC
TRBV15,NA,NA,TRBJ1-1,CATTGGLYPTEAFF,TGTGCCACGACCGGGGGGCTCTATCCCACTGAAGCTTTCTTT
TRBV5-8,NA,NA,TRBJ1-1,CASSFGQPNTEAFF,TGTGCCAGCAGCTTTGGACAGCCGAACACTGAAGCTTTCTTT